Presented here are 22 T cell receptor beta chains from one specimen sequenced in a study of blood T cell repertoires in COVID-19. Sequencing was performed with immunoSEQ multiplex PCR; in TCRdb, only in-frame clones are kept and a portion is missing. The sample lists roughly 250,000 clones, more than 60% occurring once. Sequencing input: peripheral blood. The receptors originated from a woman in her thirties or forties with active or convalescent COVID-19.

The chain employs TRBV19 and TRBJ1-5; D gene uncertain. The V gene's germline CDR1 is LNHDA and CDR2 SQIVND (reference sequence). V lost 5 bases, J lost 0 bases, and 14 bases lay in between. This CDR3 region has 16 residues. The CDR3, as DNA: TGTGCCAGTAGTCAGCTGGCAGGCTATAGCAATCAGCCCCAGCATTTT. Translating it yields CASSQLAGYSNQPQHF.

The chain employs TRBV5-1 and TRBJ2-1; 10 bases map to TRBD2. The CDR3 consists of 15 residues. The V and J ends lost 1 base and 6 bases, in that order; junction bases with no gene match: 4. The germline V gene encodes CDR1 SGHRS and CDR2 YFSETQ. The CDR3 sequence is CASSLQSSGGNEQFF. The CDR3 nucleotides read TGCGCCAGCAGCTTGCAGTCTAGCGGGGGCAATGAGCAGTTCTTC.

The chain employs TRBV11-2 and TRBJ1-5; 8 bases map to TRBD1. The CDR3 sequence is 14 residues long. Per the germline V gene, CDR1 is SGHAT and CDR2 is FQNNGV. The trim removed 3 bases at V and 7 bases at J, leaving 5 bases unmatched. CDR3 in DNA: TGTGCCAGCAGCTTCAGGGGGCTGGGACAGCCCCAGCATTTT. This sequence encodes CASSFRGLGQPQHF.

The chain combines TRBV2 with TRBJ2-5; 10 nucleotides align to TRBD2. CDR3 length: 13 amino acids. V lost 6 bases and J lost 5; bases outside the gene matches: 3. CDR1 and CDR2 (germline): SNHLY, FYNNEI. The CDR3 protein is CASRLAGVETQYF. DNA of the CDR3: TGTGCCAGCAGGCTAGCGGGGGTTGAGACCCAGTACTTC. Complete variable domain (other parts from reference TRBV2 and TRBJ2-5): EPEVTQTPSHQVTQMGQEVILRCVPISNHLYFYWYRQILGQKVEFLVSFYNNEISEKSEIFDDQFSVERPDGSNFTLKIRSTKLEDSAMYFCASRLAGVETQYFGPGTRLLVL.

The rearrangement uses TRBV10-3 and TRBJ1-1; D gene uncertain. V lost 6 bases and J 0 bases, leaving 11 bases between the germline ends. CDR3 size: 14 residues. CDR1 is ENHRY and CDR2 is SYGVKD in the germline V gene. CDR3 amino acids: CAISVGRMNTEAFF. The CDR3 bases are TGTGCCATCAGCGTCGGGAGAATGAACACTGAAGCTTTCTTT.

The chain uses TRBV15 and TRBJ1-6; 7 bases line up with TRBD1. CDR3 size: 18 residues. J was trimmed by 2 bases and V by 4 bases; bases with no gene match: 11. CDR1 is LNHNV and CDR2 is YYDKDF in the germline V gene (reference sequence). In DNA form, the CDR3 reads TGTGCCACCAGCACCGACTCAGGGGGTATAACCTATAATTCACCCCTCCACTTT. Translating gives CATSTDSGGITYNSPLHF.

This clone occurred once. The chain links TRBV3-1 (or the pseudogene TRBV3-2) to TRBJ2-3; 8 nucleotides line up with TRBD2. Germline trimming cut 3 bases from V and 6 bases from J; bases unmatched to any gene: 14. This CDR3 has 17 residues. CDR1 and CDR2 from the germline V gene are LGHDT and YNNKEL (reference sequence). This CDR3 reads CASSQRTGTRGADTQYF. The DNA for the CDR3 is TGTGCCAGCAGCCAGAGAACCGGGACTAGGGGGGCTGATACGCAGTATTTT.

The genes are TRBV21-1 and TRBJ1-5; the listed D gene, TRBD1, was not tested against the DNA. TRBV21-1 is a listed pseudogene. This CDR3 is built from 20 residues. The CDR3 spells CASSKLGTGEGFYSNQPQHF. The CDR3 DNA follows: TGTGCCAGCAGCAAATTAGGGACAGGGGAGGGTTTTTATAGCAATCAGCCCCAGCATTTT.

V usage is TRBV11-2 and J usage is TRBJ1-1; a possible D gene is TRBD1 (6 bases). The CDR3 is 16 residues long. Trimming stripped 4 bases from V and 3 bases from J, with 18 bases between. CDR1 is SGHAT and CDR2 is FQNNGV in the germline V gene. This CDR3 reads CASSSTGQRVYTEAFF. The CDR3 DNA reads TGTGCCAGCAGCTCGACGGGACAACGGGTTTACACTGAAGCTTTCTTT.

This clone appeared once. The genes are TRBV15 and TRBJ2-5; no clear D gene. V dropped 3 bases and J dropped 2 bases, with 4 bases sitting between them. Germline V CDR1 and CDR2: LNHNV, YYDKDF (reference sequence). CDR3 length: 12 residues. The CDR3 sequence: CATSRRQETQYF. The CDR3 coding sequence is TGTGCCACCAGCAGGCGACAAGAGACCCAGTACTTC.

This clone was picked up many times. The chain uses TRBV6-6 and TRBJ2-7; D perhaps matches TRBD2 (6 bases). The CDR3 is 14 amino acids. Per germline, CDR1 MNHNY and CDR2 SVGAGI (reference sequence). V was trimmed by 0 bases and J by 6 bases, leaving 12 bases between them. The CDR3 is CASSYSGGGREQYF. The CDR3 DNA sequence: TGTGCCAGCAGTTACTCTGGCGGAGGGCGCGAGCAGTACTTC.

In this sample, this clone turned up once. V and J are TRBV12-3 or TRBV12-4 and TRBJ1-1; no clear D gene. The V end lost 4 bases, the J end lost 4 bases, and 10 bases lay between the germline ends. CDR3 length equals 13 residues. The CDR3 region has the DNA TGTGCCAGCAGTTATCGGGGATCCACTGAAGCTTTCTTT. It translates to CASSYRGSTEAFF.

This chain joins TRBV12-3 or TRBV12-4 and TRBJ2-2; 7 bases are a match to TRBD1. The CDR3 runs to 13 residues. After removal of 4 bases from V and 6 bases from J, the junction contained 2 bases not matched to a gene. As DNA, the CDR3 is TGTGCCAGCAGTTATGGGACAGCCGGGGAGCTGTTTTTT. It specifies CASSYGTAGELFF.

The chain has TRBV27 and TRBJ1-2; D is uncertain. Germline V gene lookup returns CDR1 MNHEY and CDR2 SMNVEV (reference sequence). The CDR3 runs 13 residues. Deletions cut 8 bases from V and 2 bases from J, with 12 bases between. The CDR3 DNA follows: TGTGCCAGCGCTGGCGGGTGGAACTATGGCTACACCTTC. It is translated as CASAGGWNYGYTF.

The CDR3 sequence: CASSFYREEQYV. The CDR3 DNA reads TGTGCCAGCAGCTTCTACAGGGAAGAACAGTACGTC. This rearrangement joins TRBV11-2 to TRBJ2-7; weak D call: TRBD1 (6 bases). Germline loops: CDR1 SGHAT, CDR2 FQNNGV. This CDR3 has 12 residues. V was shortened by 3 bases and J by 10 bases, with 13 bases between the two germline ends.

Only a few counts were recorded for this clone. The rearrangement links TRBV18 to TRBJ1-5, with D unclear. The germline V and J ends were trimmed by 3 bases and 3 bases, with 9 bases remaining between them. The CDR3 is 14 residues long. Germline V gene data show CDR1 as KGHSH and CDR2 as LQKENI. The CDR3 sequence is CASSPAQNNQPQHF. CDR3 nucleotides: TGTGCCAGCTCACCCGCGCAAAACAATCAGCCCCAGCATTTT.

The chain combines TRBV24-1 with TRBJ2-1; 10 bases match TRBD2. The CDR3 extends over 16 amino acids. The V gene end was trimmed by 3 bases and the J gene end by 4 bases; junction bases not matched to a gene: 5. CDR1 KGHDR and CDR2 SFDVKD come from the germline V gene. Here the CDR3 reads CATSDPQRGGYNEQFF. The CDR3 DNA sequence: TGTGCCACCAGTGATCCTCAGCGGGGGGGGTACAATGAGCAGTTCTTC.

This clone appeared once. The CDR3 sequence: CAWSVGGPQHF. DNA of the CDR3: TGTGCCTGGAGTGTGGGGGGGCCCCAGCATTTT. The chain joins TRBV30 to TRBJ1-5, with D perhaps matching TRBD1 (5 bases). Trimming left V 0 bases short and J 9 bases short, with 6 bases between. Germline V CDR1 and CDR2: GTSNPN, SVGIG (reference sequence). The CDR3 loop spans 11 amino acids.

The chain carries TRBV19 and TRBJ1-2; D perhaps matches TRBD1 (6 bases). The V gene's germline CDR1 is LNHDA and CDR2 SQIVND (reference sequence). Trimming took off 8 bases at V and 4 bases at J, with 17 bases between the two ends. This CDR3 has 14 residues. The CDR3 coding sequence is TGTGCCAGTGGAAATCTCAGGGGATTCTATGGCTACACCTTC. It specifies CASGNLRGFYGYTF.

The chain carries TRBV6-4 and TRBJ1-1, with D possibly being TRBD1 (6 bases). The V gene lost 6 bases and the J gene lost 5 bases, with 13 bases spanning the gap. The CDR3 spans 13 residues. Germline CDR1 is MRHNA and CDR2 is SNTAGT. The DNA of the CDR3 is TGTGCCAGCAGCGTTACAAGGGGGACTGAAGCTTTCTTT. Protein sequence: CASSVTRGTEAFF.

The chain employs TRBV28 and TRBJ1-2; the match to TRBD1 covers 8 bases. V shed 8 bases, J shed 7 bases, and the junction held 12 bases outside the gene matches. The CDR3 totals 14 residues. The V gene's germline CDR1 is MDHEN and CDR2 SYDVKM. CDR3 DNA sequence: TGTGCCAGCTTTCAACAGGGGGGGCGCGGTGGCTACACCTTC. This sequence encodes CASFQQGGRGGYTF.

This clone was counted once. The chain is built from TRBV19 and TRBJ2-1; D perhaps matches TRBD2 (5 bases). This CDR3 is 13 amino acids long. The V gene lost 7 bases and the J gene lost 5 bases, with 12 bases spanning the gap. CDR1 LNHDA and CDR2 SQIVND come from the germline V gene (reference sequence). The CDR3, as DNA: TGTGCCAGTAACTCAGGACTCGACAATGAGCAGTTCTTC. Translating gives CASNSGLDNEQFF.